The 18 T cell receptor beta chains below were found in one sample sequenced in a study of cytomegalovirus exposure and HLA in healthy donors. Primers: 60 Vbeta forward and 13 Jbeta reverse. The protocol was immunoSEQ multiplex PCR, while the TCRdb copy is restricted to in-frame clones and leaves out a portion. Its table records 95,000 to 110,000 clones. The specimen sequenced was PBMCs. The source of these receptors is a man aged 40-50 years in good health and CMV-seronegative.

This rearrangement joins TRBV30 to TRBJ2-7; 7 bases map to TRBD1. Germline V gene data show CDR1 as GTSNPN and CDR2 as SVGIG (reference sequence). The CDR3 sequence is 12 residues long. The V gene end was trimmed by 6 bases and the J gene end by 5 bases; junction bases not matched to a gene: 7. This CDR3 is CACSGTVNEQYF. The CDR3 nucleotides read TGTGCCTGCTCCGGGACAGTTAACGAGCAGTACTTC.

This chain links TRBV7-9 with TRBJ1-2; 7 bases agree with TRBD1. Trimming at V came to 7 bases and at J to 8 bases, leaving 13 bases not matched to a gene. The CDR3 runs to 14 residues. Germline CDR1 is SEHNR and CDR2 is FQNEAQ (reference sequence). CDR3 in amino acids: CASTLGGGVLGYTF. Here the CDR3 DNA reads TGTGCCAGCACCCTTGGAGGGGGCGTCTTAGGCTACACCTTC.

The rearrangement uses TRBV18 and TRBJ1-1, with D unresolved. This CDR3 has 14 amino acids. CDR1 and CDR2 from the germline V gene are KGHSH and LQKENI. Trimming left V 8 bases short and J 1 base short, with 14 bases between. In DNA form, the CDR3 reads TGTGCCAGCGCCGGCCGGGGAACGAACACTGAAGCTTTCTTT. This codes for CASAGRGTNTEAFF.

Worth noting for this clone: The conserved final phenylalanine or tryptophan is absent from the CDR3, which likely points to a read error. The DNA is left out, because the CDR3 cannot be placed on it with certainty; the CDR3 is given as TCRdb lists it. The CDR3 spells CSARDTTGVE. The J gene is TRBJ1-2, the V gene TRBV20-1; the table's D call of TRBD1 was not tested on the DNA. Germline V gene sequence: CDR1 DFQATT, CDR2 SNEGSKA (reference sequence). From its first to its last residue, the CDR3 has 10 amino acids.

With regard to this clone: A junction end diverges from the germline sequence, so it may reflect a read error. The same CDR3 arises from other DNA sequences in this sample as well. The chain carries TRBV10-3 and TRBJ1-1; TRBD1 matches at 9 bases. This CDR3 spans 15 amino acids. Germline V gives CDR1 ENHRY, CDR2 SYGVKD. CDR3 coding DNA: TGTGCCATCAGCGATGACAGGGGGGGGAACACTGAAGCTTTCTTC. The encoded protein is CAISDDRGGNTEAFF.

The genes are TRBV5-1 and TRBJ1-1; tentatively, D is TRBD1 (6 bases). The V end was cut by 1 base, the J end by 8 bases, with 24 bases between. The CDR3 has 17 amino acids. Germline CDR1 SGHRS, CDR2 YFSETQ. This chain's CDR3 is CASSLRAVGGGHMEAFF. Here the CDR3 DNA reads TGCGCCAGCAGCTTGAGGGCGGTCGGGGGGGGCCATATGGAAGCTTTCTTT. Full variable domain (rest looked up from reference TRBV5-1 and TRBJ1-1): KAGVTQTPRYLIKTRGQQVTLSCSPISGHRSVSWYQQTPGQGLQFLFEYFSETQRNKGNFPGRFSGRQFSNSRSEMNVSTLELGDSALYLCASSLRAVGGGHMEAFFGQGTRLTVV.

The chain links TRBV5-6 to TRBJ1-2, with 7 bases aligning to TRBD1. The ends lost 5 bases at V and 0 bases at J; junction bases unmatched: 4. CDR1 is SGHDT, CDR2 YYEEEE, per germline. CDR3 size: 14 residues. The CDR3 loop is CASRTTGTNYGYTF. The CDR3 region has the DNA TGTGCCAGCAGGACGACAGGGACTAACTATGGCTACACCTTC.

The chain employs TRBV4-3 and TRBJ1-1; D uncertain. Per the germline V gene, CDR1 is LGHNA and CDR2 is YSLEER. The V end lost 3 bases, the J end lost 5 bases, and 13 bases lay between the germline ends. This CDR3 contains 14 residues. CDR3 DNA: TGCGCCAGCAGCCAGACCCGGAGAGTGACTGAAGCTTTCTTT. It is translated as CASSQTRRVTEAFF.

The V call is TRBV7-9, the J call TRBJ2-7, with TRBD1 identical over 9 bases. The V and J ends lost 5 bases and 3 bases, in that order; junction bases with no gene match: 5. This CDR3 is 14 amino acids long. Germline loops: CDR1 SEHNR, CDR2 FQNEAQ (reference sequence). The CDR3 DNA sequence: TGTGCCAGCAGCCAAAGGACAGGGGACTACGAGCAGTACTTC. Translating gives CASSQRTGDYEQYF.

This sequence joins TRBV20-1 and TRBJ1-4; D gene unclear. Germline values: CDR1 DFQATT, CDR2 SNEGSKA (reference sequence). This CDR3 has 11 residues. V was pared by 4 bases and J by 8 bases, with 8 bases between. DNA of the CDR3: TGCAGTGCTATAGCGGGCGAAAAACTGTTTTTT. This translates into CSAIAGEKLFF.

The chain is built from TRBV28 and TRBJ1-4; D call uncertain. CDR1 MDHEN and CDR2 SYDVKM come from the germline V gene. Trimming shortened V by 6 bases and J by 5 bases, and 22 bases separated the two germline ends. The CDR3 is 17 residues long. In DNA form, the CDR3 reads TGTGCCAGCAGGACACTGTGGCCGGAAGGTGGAAATGAAAAACTGTTTTTT. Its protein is CASRTLWPEGGNEKLFF.

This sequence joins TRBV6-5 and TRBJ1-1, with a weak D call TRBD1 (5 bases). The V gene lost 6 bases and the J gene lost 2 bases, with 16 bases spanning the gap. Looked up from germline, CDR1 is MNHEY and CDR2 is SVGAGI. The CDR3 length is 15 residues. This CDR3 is CASSFDRGQNTEAFF. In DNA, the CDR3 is TGTGCCAGCAGCTTTGATAGGGGCCAAAACACTGAAGCTTTCTTT.

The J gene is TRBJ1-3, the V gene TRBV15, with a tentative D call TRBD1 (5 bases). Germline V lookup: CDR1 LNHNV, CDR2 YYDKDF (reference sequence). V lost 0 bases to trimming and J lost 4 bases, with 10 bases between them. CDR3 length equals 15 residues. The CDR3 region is CATSRDSGIGNTIYF. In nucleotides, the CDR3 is TGTGCCACCAGCAGAGACTCAGGGATCGGAAACACCATATATTTT.

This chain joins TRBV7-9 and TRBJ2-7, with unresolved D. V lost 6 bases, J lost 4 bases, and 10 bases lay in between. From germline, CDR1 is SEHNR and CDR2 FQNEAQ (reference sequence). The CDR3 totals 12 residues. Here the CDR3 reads CASRFDIYEQYF. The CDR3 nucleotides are TGTGCCAGCAGATTCGACATATACGAGCAGTACTTC.

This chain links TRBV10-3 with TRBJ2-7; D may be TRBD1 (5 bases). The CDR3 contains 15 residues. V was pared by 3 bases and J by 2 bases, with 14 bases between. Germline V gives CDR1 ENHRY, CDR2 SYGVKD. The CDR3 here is CAISDPIGATYEQYF. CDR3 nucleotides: TGTGCCATCAGTGACCCCATAGGGGCGACCTACGAGCAGTACTTC.

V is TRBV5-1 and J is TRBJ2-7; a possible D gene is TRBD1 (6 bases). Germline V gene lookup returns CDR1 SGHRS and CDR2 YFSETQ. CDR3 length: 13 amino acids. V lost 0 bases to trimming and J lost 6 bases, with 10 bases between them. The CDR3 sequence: CASSLVAGAEQYF. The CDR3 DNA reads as TGCGCCAGCAGCTTGGTGGCAGGGGCCGAGCAGTACTTC. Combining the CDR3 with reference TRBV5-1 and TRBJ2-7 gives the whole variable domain KAGVTQTPRYLIKTRGQQVTLSCSPISGHRSVSWYQQTPGQGLQFLFEYFSETQRNKGNFPGRFSGRQFSNSRSEMNVSTLELGDSALYLCASSLVAGAEQYFGPGTRLTVT.

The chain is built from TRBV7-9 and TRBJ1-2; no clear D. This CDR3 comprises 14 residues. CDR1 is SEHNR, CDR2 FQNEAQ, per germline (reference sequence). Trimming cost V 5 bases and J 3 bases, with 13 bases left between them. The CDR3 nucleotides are TGTGCCAGCAGCCCTCCGGGGAACTACTATGGCTACACCTTC. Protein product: CASSPPGNYYGYTF.

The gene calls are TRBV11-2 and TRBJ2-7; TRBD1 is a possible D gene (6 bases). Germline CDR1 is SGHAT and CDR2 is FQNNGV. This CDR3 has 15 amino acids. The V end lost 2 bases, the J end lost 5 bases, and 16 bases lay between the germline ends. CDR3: CASSLYPGAGDEQYF. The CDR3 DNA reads TGTGCCAGCAGCTTATACCCAGGGGCAGGGGACGAGCAGTACTTC.